Presented here are 7 T cell receptor beta chains from one specimen sequenced in a study of blood T cells in healthy people across ages. The second PCR ran about 7 to 12 cycles with a sample-barcoded 5' primer and J-beta primers. TCRdb passed the 5' RACE reads through MiXCR, listing each CDR3 protein once. The table shows some 1.5 million distinct CDR3 sequences, with over 25% occurring only once. The sequenced sample was blood. The receptors come from a woman under 40 in good health.

A word on this clonotype: A much larger clone is a single base away; this may be a read error. V gene TRBV5-4 combines with J gene TRBJ2-1; TRBD2 is a possible D gene (5 bases). The tail of the sequence fits TRBJ2-7 better, so the J call may be wrong. The germline V gene encodes CDR1 SGHNT and CDR2 YYREEE (reference sequence). The CDR3 sequence is 13 residues long. The CDR3 nucleotides read TGTGCCAGCAGGAAGGACTCCTACAATGAGCAGTACTTC. Its translation is CASRKDSYNEQYF.

Concerning this clonotype: A junction end diverges from the germline sequence, so it may reflect a read error. This rearrangement joins TRBV7-9 to TRBJ1-2; a weak D match, TRBD1 (5 bases). CDR1 and CDR2 (germline): SEHNR, FQNEAQ (reference sequence). The CDR3 is 11 amino acids. In DNA, the CDR3 is TGTGCCAGCACCCGGGGGTTTGGCTGCACCTTC. This encodes CASTRGFGCTF.

This clonotype was found a few times. The chain has TRBV7-6 and TRBJ2-7; D is possibly TRBD1 or TRBD2 (5 bases each). The CDR3 has 13 amino acids. The germline gives CDR1 SGHVS, CDR2 FNYEAQ. Trimming shortened V by 5 bases and J by 3 bases, and 11 bases separated the two germline ends. The CDR3 DNA sequence: TGTGCCAGCAGCGGCTCGAGGGGCTACGAGCAGTACTTC. Translating gives CASSGSRGYEQYF.

This clonotype showed up just a few times. V gene TRBV4-3 combines with J gene TRBJ1-1, with D possibly matching TRBD1 (6 bases). The V end was cut by 3 bases, the J end by 6 bases, with 8 bases between. The germline gives CDR1 LGHNA, CDR2 YSLEER. The CDR3 extends over 12 amino acids. CDR3 sequence: CASSHRGSEAFF. DNA of the CDR3: TGCGCCAGCAGCCACAGGGGTTCTGAAGCTTTCTTT.

Note on this clonotype: A much larger clone lies one base from this, so it may be a read error. This chain links TRBV20-1 with TRBJ2-4; D is possibly TRBD2 (5 bases). Deletions cut 4 bases from V and 13 bases from J, with 14 bases between. Germline lookup yields CDR1 DFQATT and CDR2 SNEGSKA (reference sequence). CDR3 size: 11 residues. CDR3 DNA sequence: TGCAGTGCTAAGAGCGGCAATGAGCAGTACTTC. It codes for CSAKSGNEQYF.

This clonotype has only a few counts. The chain combines TRBV7-6 with TRBJ2-5; D remains unclear. Trimming shortened V by 5 bases and J by 5 bases, and 9 bases separated the two germline ends. CDR1 and CDR2 (germline): SGHVS, FNYEAQ. This CDR3 has 12 amino acids. The CDR3 region is CASSGDAETQYF. The CDR3 region has the DNA TGTGCCAGCAGCGGCGACGCCGAGACCCAGTACTTC.

Many counts were recorded for this clonotype. The chain employs TRBV7-2 and TRBJ2-5; maybe TRBD2 (5 bases). Per germline, CDR1 SGHTA and CDR2 FQGNSA. V lost 0 bases, J lost 2 bases, and 13 bases lay in between. The CDR3 is 16 residues long. The CDR3 DNA is TGTGCCAGCAGCTTAGCTGCTAGCAACGGGCAAGAGACCCAGTACTTC. This translates into CASSLAASNGQETQYF.